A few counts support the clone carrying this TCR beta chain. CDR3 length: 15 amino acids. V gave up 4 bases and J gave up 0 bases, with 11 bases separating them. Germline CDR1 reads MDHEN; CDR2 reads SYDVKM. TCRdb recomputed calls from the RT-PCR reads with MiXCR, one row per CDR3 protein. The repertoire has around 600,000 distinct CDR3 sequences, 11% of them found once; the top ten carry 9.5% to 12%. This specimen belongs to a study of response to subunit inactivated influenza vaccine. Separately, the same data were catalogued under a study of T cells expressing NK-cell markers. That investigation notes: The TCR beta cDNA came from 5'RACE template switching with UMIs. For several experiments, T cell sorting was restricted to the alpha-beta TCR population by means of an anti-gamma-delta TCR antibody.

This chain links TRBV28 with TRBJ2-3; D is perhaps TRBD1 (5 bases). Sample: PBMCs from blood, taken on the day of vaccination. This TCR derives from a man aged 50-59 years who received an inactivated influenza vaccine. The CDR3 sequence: CASSSKGPSTDTQYF. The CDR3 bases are TGTGCCAGCAGTTCGAAGGGGCCTAGCACAGATACGCAGTATTTT.